One sample yielded the 21 T cell receptor beta chains listed below, sequenced in a study of blood T cell repertoires in COVID-19. Measured with immunoSEQ multiplex PCR; TCRdb has only the in-frame clones, and not every one. The data show hundreds of thousands of clones, 80% to 90% seen once. Sample: PBMCs or T cells enriched from blood (not recorded which). These receptors originate from a man aged 18-30 years who had recovered from COVID-19.

This clone appeared a single time. V and J are TRBV3-1 (or the pseudogene TRBV3-2) and TRBJ2-3; maybe TRBD2 (5 bases). Germline V gene data show CDR1 as LGHDT and CDR2 as YNNKEL (reference sequence). V was pared by 3 bases and J by 1 base, with 11 bases between. The CDR3 is 15 residues long. The CDR3 coding sequence is TGTGCCAGCAGCCAGAGAGGGCTCGGCACAGATACGCAGTATTTT. It yields the protein CASSQRGLGTDTQYF.

The chain has TRBV7-7 and TRBJ2-2; 10 bases match TRBD2. The CDR3 sequence is 15 residues long. Germline V CDR1 and CDR2: SSHAT, FNYEAQ (reference sequence). V was clipped by 6 bases and J by 6 bases; unmatched bases: 7. CDR3 loop: CASRASSGRAGELFF. The CDR3 DNA sequence: TGTGCCAGCAGAGCGTCTAGCGGGAGAGCCGGGGAGCTGTTTTTT.

V usage is TRBV5-1 and J usage is TRBJ2-2; D is possibly TRBD1 (7 bases). This CDR3 region has 16 residues. Trimming took 2 bases from V and 6 from J, leaving 17 bases between them. Germline V CDR1 and CDR2: SGHRS, YFSETQ. The CDR3: CASSFPAGGQPGELFF. CDR3 nucleotide sequence: TGCGCCAGCAGCTTCCCTGCCGGGGGACAGCCCGGGGAGCTGTTTTTT.

Only a few counts were recorded for this clone. The rearrangement links TRBV19 to TRBJ1-5; D is undetermined. V gave up 3 bases and J gave up 2 bases, with 5 bases separating them. In germline, CDR1 is LNHDA, CDR2 SQIVND (reference sequence). This CDR3 region has 13 residues. CDR3 sequence reads: CASSIIGNQPQHF. CDR3 nucleotides: TGTGCCAGTAGTATCATTGGCAATCAGCCCCAGCATTTT.

V usage is TRBV4-2 and J usage is TRBJ2-1; D gene unclear. Germline CDR1 LGHNA, CDR2 YNFKEQ. V gave up 0 bases and J gave up 3 bases, with 6 bases separating them. The CDR3 covers 14 residues. CDR3 amino acids: CASSQDLLYNEQFF. CDR3 DNA: TGTGCCAGCAGCCAAGATCTACTCTACAATGAGCAGTTCTTC.

The chain is built from TRBV7-9 and TRBJ2-3, with a tentative D call TRBD2 (5 bases). The CDR3 is made up of 13 amino acids. Germline CDR1 is SEHNR and CDR2 is FQNEAQ (reference sequence). Trimming removed 4 bases from V and 2 bases from J, with 7 bases in between. The CDR3 sequence: CASSWRNTDTQYF. The CDR3, as DNA: TGTGCCAGCAGCTGGAGGAACACAGATACGCAGTATTTT.

The chain recombines TRBV6-5 with TRBJ2-1; 8 bases are shared with TRBD2. The CDR3 sequence is 15 residues long. V lost 5 bases and J lost 4; bases outside the gene matches: 7. Per germline, CDR1 MNHEY and CDR2 SVGAGI. The CDR3 spells CASSTLAGRYNEQFF. Written as DNA, the CDR3 is TGTGCCAGCAGTACCCTAGCGGGCCGATACAATGAGCAGTTCTTC.

V and J are TRBV18 and TRBJ1-2; 8 bases align to TRBD1. From germline, CDR1 is KGHSH and CDR2 LQKENI. Trimming took 6 bases from V and 6 from J; bases not matched to a gene: 6. This CDR3 region has 13 residues. The CDR3 nucleotides read TGTGCCAGCTCCCCGGGACAGGAAAATGGCTACACCTTC. Translated: CASSPGQENGYTF.

CDR3 nucleotide sequence: TGTGCCAGCTCACCGGGGCAGGGGCCTGGATACGAGCAGTACTTC. Protein sequence: CASSPGQGPGYEQYF. The rearrangement uses TRBV18 and TRBJ2-7; D possibly corresponds to TRBD1 (6 bases). This CDR3 has 15 amino acids. Trimming removed 3 bases from V and 4 bases from J, with 16 bases in between. The germline V gene encodes CDR1 KGHSH and CDR2 LQKENI.

This chain uses TRBV7-9 with TRBJ1-5; D remains ambiguous. The germline gives CDR1 SEHNR, CDR2 FQNEAQ (reference sequence). The V and J ends lost 3 bases and 3 bases respectively, with 9 bases between them. The CDR3 contains 14 residues. CDR3: CASSLTGNNQPQHF. The CDR3 region has the DNA TGTGCCAGCAGCTTGACGGGAAACAATCAGCCCCAGCATTTT.

The chain has TRBV27 and TRBJ2-3; D is unresolved. The CDR3 consists of 14 residues. Germline V CDR1 and CDR2: MNHEY, SMNVEV (reference sequence). V lost 5 bases, J lost 2 bases, and 11 bases lay in between. CDR3 sequence reads: CASSPWASTDTQYF. The DNA for the CDR3 is TGTGCCAGCAGTCCGTGGGCCTCCACAGATACGCAGTATTTT.

The chain uses TRBV7-8 and TRBJ2-5; a possible D gene is TRBD1 (5 bases). V was cut by 1 base and J by 4 bases, with 7 bases left in between. The germline V gene has CDR1 SGHVS and CDR2 FQNEAQ. This CDR3 contains 13 residues. CDR3 sequence: CASSLEQAETQYF. In nucleotides, the CDR3 is TGTGCCAGCAGCTTAGAACAGGCAGAGACCCAGTACTTC.

The chain combines TRBV27 with TRBJ1-5; TRBD1 matches at 9 bases. This CDR3 has 15 amino acids. V lost 0 bases, J lost 6 bases, and 3 bases stayed unmatched. Germline CDR1 MNHEY, CDR2 SMNVEV (reference sequence). In nucleotides, the CDR3 is TGTGCCAGCAGTTTATCGACGACAGGGGGTCAGCCCCAGCATTTT. Its protein is CASSLSTTGGQPQHF.

A few counts support this clone. The chain is built from TRBV27 and TRBJ2-1; a possible D gene is TRBD2 (5 bases). Germline CDR1 MNHEY, CDR2 SMNVEV (reference sequence). The CDR3 runs 15 residues. Between the trimmed V and J ends, which lost 6 bases and 2 bases, there was a span of 14 bases. CDR3 loop: CASRGGAVTYNEQFF. The CDR3 bases are TGTGCCAGCAGAGGAGGAGCGGTTACCTACAATGAGCAGTTCTTC.

The rearrangement joins TRBV7-8 to TRBJ1-6; no definite D call. Trimming removed 1 base at V and 8 bases at J, with 15 bases between. Germline V gene data show CDR1 as SGHVS and CDR2 as FQNEAQ. The CDR3 runs 16 residues. CDR3 region: CASSLERQEWYSPLHF. The CDR3 nucleotides read TGTGCCAGCAGCTTAGAAAGGCAGGAATGGTATTCACCCCTCCACTTT. The full variable domain, completed using reference TRBV7-8 and TRBJ1-6, is GAGVSQSPRYKVAKRGQDVALRCDPISGHVSLFWYQQALGQGPEFLTYFQNEAQLDKSGLPSDRFFAERPEGSVSTLKIQRTQQEDSAVYLCASSLERQEWYSPLHFGNGTRLTVT.

The genes are TRBV2 and TRBJ2-7; 7 nucleotides align to TRBD2. Germline V gene data show CDR1 as SNHLY and CDR2 as FYNNEI. V dropped 7 bases and J dropped 0; count of bases not matched to a gene: 9. The CDR3 is made up of 15 amino acids. The CDR3, as DNA: TGTGCCAGCACCATGGGAGGGGCGAGCTCCTACGAGCAGTACTTC. Its protein product is CASTMGGASSYEQYF.

Only one count was recorded for this clone. The V gene is TRBV18, the J gene TRBJ2-1; possible D gene TRBD2, 6 bases. Trimming took off 2 bases at V and 7 bases at J, with 9 bases between the two ends. From germline, CDR1 is KGHSH and CDR2 LQKENI. This CDR3 comprises 13 residues. The CDR3 nucleotides read TGTGCCAGCTCACCAGGCCGGGGGAATGAGCAGTTCTTC. Translating it yields CASSPGRGNEQFF.

V gene TRBV9 combines with J gene TRBJ2-3; TRBD2 matches 7 bases. Germline V gives CDR1 SGDLS, CDR2 YYNGEE. The CDR3 is 17 residues long. V shed 0 bases, J shed 2 bases, and the junction held 9 bases outside the gene matches. The CDR3 DNA reads as TGTGCCAGCAGCGTAGCGGCTAGCGGTCCATACACAGATACGCAGTATTTT. Residues: CASSVAASGPYTDTQYF.

The gene calls are TRBV5-1 and TRBJ2-3, with 7 bases that match TRBD1. The CDR3 runs to 13 residues. V shed 3 bases and J 5 bases; nucleotides not matched to a gene: 3. Germline values: CDR1 SGHRS, CDR2 YFSETQ. CDR3 in amino acids: CASSSGQEDTQYF. DNA for the CDR3: TGCGCCAGCAGCTCAGGACAGGAAGATACGCAGTATTTT.

The chain carries TRBV28 and TRBJ2-7, with 9 nucleotides matching TRBD2. Per the germline V gene, CDR1 is MDHEN and CDR2 is SYDVKM. The CDR3 is 15 residues long. Unmatched junction bases numbered 8, after V lost 7 bases and J lost 1 base. The chain's CDR3 is CASKGAGGSSYEQYF. Written as DNA, the CDR3 is TGTGCCAGCAAAGGAGCGGGGGGCTCTTCCTACGAGCAGTACTTC.

The chain is built from TRBV7-9 and TRBJ1-5; D gene ambiguous. V gave up 4 bases and J gave up 5 bases, with 12 bases separating them. The germline V gene encodes CDR1 SEHNR and CDR2 FQNEAQ (reference sequence). CDR3 length equals 14 residues. The CDR3 sequence is CASSSGGVDQPQHF. DNA of the CDR3: TGTGCCAGCAGCTCCGGTGGTGTAGATCAGCCCCAGCATTTT.